Listed below are T cell receptor beta chains from one sample, sequenced in a study of T-cell reconstitution after alpha-beta-depleted transplantation in children. TCRdb analysed the PCR reads with MiXCR anew, one entry per CDR3 protein. The sample has 550,000 to 600,000 distinct CDR3 sequences, roughly 23% seen once. The sample in question was PBMCs, mostly from graft donor cells, obtained 360 days after TCRalphabeta/CD19-depleted stem cell transplant. The origin of the receptors is a boy younger than two who had a stem cell transplant for acute myeloid leukemia, so the T cells may come from the graft donor. Each CDR3 is given without its conserved first and last residue. The size field is filled for only some rows; it gives once, few, many or a size class.

V: TRBV20-1; size: few; CDR3: SARVLQGYQETQY
V: TRBV6-1; size: .; CDR3: ATRPGGQGRTDTQY
V: TRBV7-1; size: once; CDR3: ASSLDRERNQPQH
V: TRBV4-1; size: few; CDR3: ASRPTGGRIGELF
V: TRBV4-2; size: .; CDR3: ASSRETGTGTDTQY
V: TRBV5-1; size: .; CDR3: ASSLAPGDEQF
V: TRBV6-5; size: few; CDR3: ASSYFAEETQY
V: TRBV5-5; size: many; CDR3: ASSFGGEISNEQF
V: TRBV15; size: .; CDR3: ATSILGGYNEQF
V: TRBV28; size: .; CDR3: ASSIPGTNTGELF
V: TRBV6-5; size: .; CDR3: ASSYGDRGFYGYT
V: TRBV27; size: few; CDR3: ASIDGVEAF
V: TRBV20-1; size: .; CDR3: SARLAGASSYEQY
V: TRBV6-1; size: few; CDR3: ASTATAGPYSPLH
V: TRBV20-1; size: few; CDR3: SALLNEKLF
V: TRBV29-1; size: .; CDR3: SVRNINQPQH
V: TRBV28; size: few; CDR3: ASSLWVSPLH
V: TRBV20-1; size: many; CDR3: SARRGRHKLF
V: TRBV9; size: .; CDR3: ASSVGPLGHSYNEQF
V: TRBV7-6; size: few; CDR3: ASSSAAREGLEVGFAGELF
V: TRBV20-1; size: .; CDR3: SAEPDPNQSEQF
V: TRBV12-3/TRBV12-4; size: few; CDR3: ASSYRGRFTGELF
V: TRBV20-1; size: .; CDR3: SARGRESTGELF
V: TRBV28; size: many; CDR3: ASSLDPLETQY
V: TRBV28; size: few; CDR3: ASSFTLNQPQH
V: TRBV20-1; size: many; CDR3: SASRLAGATNEQF
V: TRBV29-1; size: few; CDR3: SAPTGSDTQY
V: TRBV21-1; size: .; CDR3: ASSTHEDTNTGELF
V: TRBV6-5; size: few; CDR3: ASSWGLAGDNEQF
V: TRBV29-1; size: .; CDR3: SVELAGPYEQY
V: TRBV5-1; size: many; CDR3: ASSLGSGYGYT
V: TRBV20-1; size: few; CDR3: SAGGRTEAF
V: TRBV2; size: .; CDR3: ASSERQGLNTEAF
V: TRBV6-1; size: .; CDR3: ASGDQGGYGYT
V: TRBV12-3/TRBV12-4; size: few; CDR3: ATGLGAYNEQF